Following are 5 T cell receptor beta chains from one sample sequenced in a study of cytomegalovirus exposure and HLA in healthy donors. PCR was performed using 60 Vbeta and 13 Jbeta primers. Sequenced by immunoSEQ multiplex PCR; TCRdb stores in-frame clones only, minus some. The sample lists about 130,000 clones, 55% to 75% occurring once. Sequencing used PBMCs. The receptors originated from a human donor in good health.

V usage is TRBV28 and J usage is TRBJ2-1, with 9 bases lining up with TRBD2. Germline-derived CDR1 and CDR2 are MDHEN and SYDVKM. The CDR3 contains 16 residues. Germline trimming cut 7 bases from V and 0 bases from J; bases unmatched to any gene: 7. The DNA of the CDR3 is TGTGCCAGCACCCCCGGCGGGAGGGGCTCCTACAATGAGCAGTTCTTC. This translates into CASTPGGRGSYNEQFF.

This rearrangement joins TRBV23-1 to TRBJ2-5; 9 bases fit TRBD1. The J call may be faulty, since TRBJ2-7 better matches the DNA end. TRBV23-1 counts as an open reading frame of uncertain function. The CDR3 is 17 residues long. CDR3 in DNA: TGCGCCAGCAGCCGATACGACATGGGGGACAGGGCCTACGAGCAGTACTTC. Its translation is CASSRYDMGDRAYEQYF.

The chain carries TRBV27 and TRBJ2-7, with 13 bases matching TRBD2. J was trimmed by 0 bases and V by 6 bases; bases with no gene match: 8. This CDR3 is 17 amino acids long. The germline CDR1 and CDR2 sequences are MNHEY and SMNVEV (reference sequence). CDR3 sequence (DNA): TGTGCCAGCAGAATTTACCGGACTAGCGGGAGCTCCTACGAGCAGTACTTC. Translating gives CASRIYRTSGSSYEQYF.

This clone showed up just once. V and J are TRBV7-8 and TRBJ1-3; 9 bases align to TRBD1. The CDR3 is made up of 16 amino acids. The germline CDR1 and CDR2 sequences are SGHVS and FQNEAQ. Trimming at V came to 6 bases and at J to 5 bases, leaving 11 bases not matched to a gene. The CDR3 protein is CASSLGQGLVRNTIYF. Written as DNA, the CDR3 is TGTGCCAGCAGTTTGGGACAGGGTCTCGTGCGAAACACCATATATTTT.

This rearrangement joins TRBV2 to TRBJ1-4; the match to TRBD1 covers 7 bases. J gave up 5 bases and V 6 bases, and 6 bases lay outside the gene matches. CDR3 length: 14 amino acids. Germline V gene data show CDR1 as SNHLY and CDR2 as FYNNEI. CDR3 nucleotides: TGTGCCAGCAGACCCGGGACAGCGAATGAAAAACTGTTTTTT. Translated: CASRPGTANEKLFF.